The entry that follows covers one T cell receptor (beta chain) sequence. Its antigen is unknown. No base-level quality is on record; no much larger clone is a single base apart. Including cysteine and phenylalanine, the CDR3 has 14 amino acids. Kept here is only the CDR3 DNA, which spans 42 bases and is read in frame from base 1. CDR1 WNHNN and CDR2 SYGVQD were looked up in the germline V gene (reference sequence). V is cut by 3 bases and J by 4 bases, and the space between the germline ends is 12 bases. The collaborating institutions used their own protocols to collect whole blood in K2EDTA tubes. For TCRbeta analysis, collaborators shipped samples in one of three forms: frozen whole blood, isolated PBMCs, or DNA extracted from either of those sample types. These data come from a study of blood T cell repertoires in COVID-19 (TCRdb year 2020). Turning to the overall study: The collaborator samples originated in the United States, Italy and Spain and spanned the acute and convalescent phases of COVID-19. The material from the prospective study consisted of cDNA or gDNA derived from T cells, B-cell-depleted T cells, or PBMCs. Deeply sampled blood TCRbeta repertoires from subjects exposed to, actively infected with, or recovered from COVID-19 were included in the dataset. The repertoires were made available in a free public database intended to serve as a resource for research on the immune response to SARS-CoV-2. The samples were drawn from the first 160 participants of the ongoing ImmuneRACE study and from over a thousand subjects provided by 6 global collaborators. The sample metadata nearly always contained a de-identified subject ID, COVID-19 status, age in years and sex. HLA class I and class II types, where available, came from metadata supplied by the sample provider rather than from assay-based typing. Paper-wide results and their limitations: The amount of clinical and demographic metadata varied by source and participant and was provided uncurated.

The immunoSEQ Assay, a bias-controlled multiplex PCR, was used to amplify TCRbeta CDR3 regions from genomic DNA. In the original analysis: The number of nucleated cells in each sample was estimated by amplification of reference gene primers within the assay. To quantify the absolute abundance of each unique TCRbeta CDR3 rearrangement, sequence reads were collapsed and filtered. Productive Simpson clonality was computed per sample as the square root of Simpson's diversity index over productive rearrangements. As stored in TCRdb, this immuneACCESS dataset retains in-frame rearrangements with V and J assigned. A fraction of the clones does not appear; measured against another copy, unresolved V genes explain less than half of the discrepancy, and the remainder lacks a known reason. V, J and clone size are taken as reported in that table, and D and trimming were inferred from the DNA itself. Across this sample there are about 230,000 clones, with over 65% seen only once. The ten largest clones represent approximately 2.6% of the sample.

This TCR was sampled from a woman aged 70-85 years with active or convalescent COVID-19. The specimen sequenced was peripheral blood. In this chain, TRBV10-1 is recombined with TRBJ1-2, with no reliable assignment of the D segment. The encoded CDR3 is CASSDNRRGYGYTF. The DNA is TGCGCCAGCAGTGACAACCGAAGAGGCTATGGCTACACCTTC.